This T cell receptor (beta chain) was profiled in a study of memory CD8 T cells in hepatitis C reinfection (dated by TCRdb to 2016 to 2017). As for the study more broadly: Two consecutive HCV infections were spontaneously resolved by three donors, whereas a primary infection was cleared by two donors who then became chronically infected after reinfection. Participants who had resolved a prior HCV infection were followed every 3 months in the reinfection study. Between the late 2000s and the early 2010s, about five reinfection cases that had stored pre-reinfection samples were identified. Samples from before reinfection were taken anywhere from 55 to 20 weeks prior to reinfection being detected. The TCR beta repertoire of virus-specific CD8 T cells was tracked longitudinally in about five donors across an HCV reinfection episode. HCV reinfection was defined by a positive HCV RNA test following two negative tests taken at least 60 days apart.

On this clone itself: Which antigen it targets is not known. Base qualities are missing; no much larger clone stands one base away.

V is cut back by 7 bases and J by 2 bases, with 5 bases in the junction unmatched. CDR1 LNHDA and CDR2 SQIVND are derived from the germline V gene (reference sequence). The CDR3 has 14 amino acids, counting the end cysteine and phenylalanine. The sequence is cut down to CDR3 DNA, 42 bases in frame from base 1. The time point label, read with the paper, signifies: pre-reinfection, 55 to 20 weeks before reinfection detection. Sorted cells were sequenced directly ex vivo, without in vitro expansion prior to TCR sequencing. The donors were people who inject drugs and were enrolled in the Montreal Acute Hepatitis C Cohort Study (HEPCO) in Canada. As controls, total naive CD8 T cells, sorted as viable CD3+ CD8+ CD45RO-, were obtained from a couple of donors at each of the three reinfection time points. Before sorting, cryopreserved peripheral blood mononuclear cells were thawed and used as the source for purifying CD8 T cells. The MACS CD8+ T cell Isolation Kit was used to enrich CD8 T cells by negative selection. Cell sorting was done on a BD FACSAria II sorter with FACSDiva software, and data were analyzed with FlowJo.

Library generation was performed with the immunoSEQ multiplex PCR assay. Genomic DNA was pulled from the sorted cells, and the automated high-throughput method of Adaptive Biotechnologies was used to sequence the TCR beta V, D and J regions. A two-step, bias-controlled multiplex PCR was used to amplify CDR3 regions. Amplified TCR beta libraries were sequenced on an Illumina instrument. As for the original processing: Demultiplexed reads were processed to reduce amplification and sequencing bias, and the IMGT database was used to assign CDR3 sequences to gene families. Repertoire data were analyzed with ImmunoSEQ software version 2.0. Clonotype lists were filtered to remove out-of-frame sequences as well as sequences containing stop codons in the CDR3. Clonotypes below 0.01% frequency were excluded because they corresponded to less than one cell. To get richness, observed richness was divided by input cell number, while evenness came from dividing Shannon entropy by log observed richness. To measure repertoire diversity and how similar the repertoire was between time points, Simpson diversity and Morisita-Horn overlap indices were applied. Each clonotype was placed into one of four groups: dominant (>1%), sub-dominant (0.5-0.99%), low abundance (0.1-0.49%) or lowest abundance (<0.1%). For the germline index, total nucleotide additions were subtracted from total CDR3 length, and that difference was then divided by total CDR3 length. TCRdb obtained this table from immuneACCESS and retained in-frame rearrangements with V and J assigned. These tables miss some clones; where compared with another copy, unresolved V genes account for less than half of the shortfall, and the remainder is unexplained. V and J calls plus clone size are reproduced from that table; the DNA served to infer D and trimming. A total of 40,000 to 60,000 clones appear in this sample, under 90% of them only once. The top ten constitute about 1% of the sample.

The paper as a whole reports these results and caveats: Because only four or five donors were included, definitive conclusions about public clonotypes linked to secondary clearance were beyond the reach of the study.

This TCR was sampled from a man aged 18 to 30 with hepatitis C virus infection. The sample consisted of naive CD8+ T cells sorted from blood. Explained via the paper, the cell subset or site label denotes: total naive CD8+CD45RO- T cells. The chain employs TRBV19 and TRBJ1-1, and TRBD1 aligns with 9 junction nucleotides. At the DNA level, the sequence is TGTGCCAGTACCGTGGGACAGGGTAACACTGAAGCTTTCTTT. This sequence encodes CASTVGQGNTEAFF.